These 14 T cell receptor beta chains came from one sample sequenced in a study of T cells in Graves' hyperthyroidism and ophthalmopathy. Amplified TCR beta CDR3 regions came from RNA transcripts. The study used the HTBI primer set for a first-round RT-PCR of the TCR CDR3. TCRdb called the multiplex PCR reads again in MiXCR, with one record for every CDR3 protein. The repertoire holds about 610,000 distinct CDR3 sequences, with about 15% as singletons. The sequencing input was blood. These receptors originate from a woman aged 35 to 49 with Graves' ophthalmopathy.

This clonotype was seen a handful of times. This rearrangement joins TRBV7-9 to TRBJ2-7; 10 bases match TRBD2. This CDR3 is 14 amino acids long. Germline-derived CDR1 and CDR2 are SEHNR and FQNEAQ (reference sequence). With 4 bases clipped from V and 6 bases from J, the junction kept 6 bases outside the gene matches. CDR3 bases: TGTGCCAGCAGCTCTAGCGGGAGTTTCATCGAGCAGTACTTC. This translates into CASSSSGSFIEQYF.

This clonotype was counted many times. The chain carries TRBV7-3 and TRBJ2-2, with unresolved D. The CDR3 length is 16 residues. V was shortened by 2 bases and J by 5 bases, with 15 bases between the two germline ends. The germline V gene has CDR1 SGHTA and CDR2 FQGTGA. DNA for the CDR3: TGTGCCAGCAGCTTATATGGGCCCGACGTAACCGGGGAGCTGTTTTTT. Its protein is CASSLYGPDVTGELFF.

The chain couples TRBV28 to TRBJ2-4; 7 nucleotides align to TRBD1. From germline, CDR1 is MDHEN and CDR2 SYDVKM. J lost 1 base, V lost 5 bases, and 11 bases had no gene match. The CDR3 consists of 17 residues. This CDR3 reads CASSPLGQPGAKNIQYF. CDR3 nucleotide sequence: TGTGCCAGCAGTCCCCTGGGACAGCCAGGGGCCAAAAACATTCAGTACTTC.

At least ten counts were recorded for this clonotype. This chain links TRBV6-2 or TRBV6-3 with TRBJ1-1, with a possible D match to TRBD1 (6 bases). This CDR3 is built from 13 residues. Looked up from germline, CDR1 is MNHEY and CDR2 is SVGEGT. V was shortened by 8 bases and J by 1 base, with 11 bases between the two germline ends. The CDR3 loop reads CASWKQGNTEAFF. The CDR3, as DNA: TGTGCCAGCTGGAAACAGGGGAACACTGAAGCTTTCTTT.

About this clonotype itself: The junction differs from germline at one of its ends, possibly a read error. V and J are TRBV27 and TRBJ1-2; D call uncertain. CDR1 and CDR2 from the germline V gene are MNHEY and SMNVEV (reference sequence). The CDR3 covers 14 residues. The DNA for the CDR3 is TGTGCCAGCAGACTAAGAGGGTCTAACTATGACTACACCTTC. Encoded protein: CASRLRGSNYDYTF.

This clonotype has more than one count but fewer than ten. The CDR3 bases are TGTGCCAGCAGCCAGGAGACTAGCGGATTCTCCTACGAGCAGTACTTC. Encoded protein: CASSQETSGFSYEQYF. This chain uses TRBV4-2 with TRBJ2-7; the match to TRBD2 covers 9 bases. CDR3 length: 16 residues. With V trimmed by 3 bases and J by 0 bases, 6 bases remained unmatched. The germline V gene has CDR1 LGHNA and CDR2 YNFKEQ.

This clonotype was counted many times. The rearrangement links TRBV28 to TRBJ1-3; D gene unclear. The CDR3 has 14 residues. V lost 6 bases and J 2 bases, leaving 11 bases between the germline ends. Germline loops: CDR1 MDHEN, CDR2 SYDVKM. The DNA for the CDR3 is TGTGCCAGCAGCCCTCATTCCCCTGGAAACACCATATATTTT. Residues: CASSPHSPGNTIYF.

There are a few counts of this clonotype. This CDR3 is CASSFQETYEQYF. DNA for the CDR3: TGCGCCAGCAGCTTCCAGGAAACCTACGAGCAGTACTTC. The chain couples TRBV5-1 to TRBJ2-7; D gene ambiguous. Germline CDR1 is SGHRS and CDR2 is YFSETQ. V lost 2 bases and J lost 2, with 8 bases in between. This CDR3 region has 13 residues.

This clonotype has a count of ten or more. The chain uses TRBV7-8 and TRBJ2-7, with 9 bases aligning to TRBD2. Germline CDR1 is SGHVS and CDR2 is FQNEAQ. The length of the CDR3 is 15 residues. With 4 bases clipped from V and 10 bases from J, the junction kept 14 bases outside the gene matches. The CDR3 nucleotides read TGTGCCAGCAGCTCTGTAGCGGGAGTCCCTACGAGCCAGTACTTC. Translated: CASSSVAGVPTSQYF.

This chain joins TRBV11-3 and TRBJ2-5; TRBD1 aligns across 7 bases. Trimming took 4 bases from V and 5 from J; bases not matched to a gene: 10. CDR3 length: 15 residues. From germline, CDR1 is SGHNT and CDR2 YENEEA. This chain's CDR3 is CASSSKTGSLETQYF. The CDR3 nucleotides read TGTGCCAGCAGCTCAAAGACAGGGTCCTTGGAGACCCAGTACTTC.

The CDR3 DNA sequence: TGCAGCGTTGTTTACGGGCTTGAAGCTTTCTTT. Translated: CSVVYGLEAFF. The chain recombines TRBV29-1 with TRBJ1-1; D not resolved. Trimming removed 4 bases from V and 7 bases from J, with 10 bases in between. The CDR3 length is 11 residues. CDR1 and CDR2 from the germline V gene are SQVTM and ANQGSEA.

The chain recombines TRBV6-1 with TRBJ2-7; 7 positions match TRBD2. The CDR3 loop spans 15 amino acids. Trimming cost V 5 bases and J 4 bases; bases outside gene matches: 11. CDR1 MNHNS and CDR2 SASEGT come from the germline V gene. The chain's CDR3 is CASSPSGGGVYEQYF. The CDR3 DNA sequence: TGTGCCAGCAGTCCCTCCGGGGGAGGGGTGTACGAGCAGTACTTC.

This clonotype was picked up many times. V and J are TRBV12-3 or TRBV12-4 and TRBJ1-3, with a possible D match to TRBD1 (5 bases). Trimming left V 6 bases short and J 1 base short, with 13 bases between. CDR3 length: 15 residues. The CDR3 is CASSPGWDSGNTIYF. In DNA, the CDR3 is TGTGCCAGCAGCCCAGGGTGGGATTCTGGAAACACCATATATTTT.

Ten or more counts support this clonotype. The V and J genes are TRBV12-3 or TRBV12-4 and TRBJ2-5; 9 nucleotides align to TRBD2. The CDR3 spans 17 residues. Trimming took 4 bases from V and 4 from J; bases not matched to a gene: 13. The CDR3 nucleotides read TGTGCCAGCAGTTGGGCGGGGTTAGCGGGAGTCGGAGAGACCCAGTACTTC. Its protein product is CASSWAGLAGVGETQYF.